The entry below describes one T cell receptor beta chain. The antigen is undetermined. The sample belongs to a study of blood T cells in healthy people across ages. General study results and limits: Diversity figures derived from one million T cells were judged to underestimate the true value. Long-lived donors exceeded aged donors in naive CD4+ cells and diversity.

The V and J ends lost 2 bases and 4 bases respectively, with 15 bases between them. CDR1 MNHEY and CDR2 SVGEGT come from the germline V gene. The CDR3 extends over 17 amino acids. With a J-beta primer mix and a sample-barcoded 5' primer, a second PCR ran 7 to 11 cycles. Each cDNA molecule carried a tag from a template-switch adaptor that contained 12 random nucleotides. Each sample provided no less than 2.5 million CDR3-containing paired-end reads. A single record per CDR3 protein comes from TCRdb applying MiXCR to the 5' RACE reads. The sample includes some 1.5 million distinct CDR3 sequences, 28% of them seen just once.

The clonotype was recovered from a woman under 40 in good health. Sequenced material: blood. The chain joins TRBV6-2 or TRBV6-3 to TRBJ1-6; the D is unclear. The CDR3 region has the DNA TGTGCCAGCAGTTACGAGGTGGGCAGAGATTATAATTCACCCCTCCACTTT. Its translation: CASSYEVGRDYNSPLHF.